This T cell receptor beta chain is drawn from a study of Ad26.COV2.S vaccination and SARS-CoV-2 variants. A single count supports this clone. The germline V gene has CDR1 MNHEY and CDR2 SMNVEV (reference sequence). The germline V and J ends were trimmed by 5 bases and 0 bases, with 19 bases remaining between them. This CDR3 contains 17 residues. This table comes from immunoSEQ multiplex PCR, and its TCRdb copy is limited to in-frame clones, with some not included. The table records around 300,000 clones, roughly nine tenths of them present only once. The treatment is: 15 to 20 received Ad26.COV2.S at low or high dose, single or two shots; 5 received placebo; per-sample allocation not given. At day 63 after the first vaccine or placebo injection, samples were drawn.

The chain links TRBV27 to TRBJ1-2, with D tentatively TRBD1 (6 bases). The TCR comes from a person between 18 and 65 years old who received the Ad26.COV2.S COVID-19 vaccine or a placebo. Sequences were derived from peripheral blood, sampled in a trial of Ad26.COV2.S vaccine versus placebo. DNA of the CDR3: TGTGCCAGCAGTCCCCGCCCAGGGGCTCCCACTAACTATGGCTACACCTTC. Its translation: CASSPRPGAPTNYGYTF.